The 30 T cell receptor beta chains given below trace back to one sample, sequenced in a study of patients and donors after allogeneic stem cell transplantation. TCRdb reprocessed the RT-PCR reads with MiXCR, giving one entry per CDR3 protein. The sample lists some 880,000 distinct CDR3 sequences, about a sixth occurring once. The specimen was blood, either unsorted or a sorted T cell fraction (not recorded which). These receptors came from a human donor who was either an allogeneic HSCT recipient or a stem cell or donor lymphocyte infusion donor (not recorded which). It is not recorded whose cells these are; they may come from a transplant donor.

This clonotype was seen only a few times. The chain links TRBV29-1 to TRBJ1-1; D is unresolved. Trimming removed 2 bases from V and 1 base from J, with 8 bases in between. Per germline, CDR1 SQVTM and CDR2 ANQGSEA. This CDR3 has 13 amino acids. The CDR3 reads CSVESPRNTEAFF. CDR3 DNA sequence: TGCAGCGTTGAATCGCCGAGGAACACTGAAGCTTTCTTT.

This clonotype was detected a few times. V and J are TRBV6-1 and TRBJ1-5; D gene uncertain. CDR3 length: 15 amino acids. V lost 6 bases and J 1 base, leaving 13 bases between the germline ends. CDR1 and CDR2 (germline): MNHNS, SASEGT. In DNA form, the CDR3 reads TGTGCCAGCAGGCGAGATACAGTCAGCAATCAGCCCCAGCATTTT. Protein sequence: CASRRDTVSNQPQHF.

This clonotype has only a few counts. The chain joins TRBV6-5 to TRBJ2-5, with 8 bases identical to TRBD1. Germline V gene data show CDR1 as MNHEY and CDR2 as SVGAGI. The CDR3 extends over 16 amino acids. V shed 0 bases, J shed 3 bases, and the junction held 6 bases outside the gene matches. The CDR3 is CASSYSLDRAKETQYF. The CDR3, as DNA: TGTGCCAGCAGTTACTCTTTGGACAGGGCTAAAGAGACCCAGTACTTC.

V usage is TRBV6-5 and J usage is TRBJ2-7; 9 bases fit TRBD1. CDR1 is MNHEY and CDR2 is SVGAGI in the germline V gene. The CDR3 length is 16 residues. Trimming removed 2 bases from V and 1 base from J; junction bases left unmatched: 6. The DNA for the CDR3 is TGTGCCAGCAGTTACCGGGGACAGGGTTTTTCCTACGAGCAGTACTTC. Translation gives CASSYRGQGFSYEQYF.

The table lists this clonotype with a few counts. The chain carries TRBV24-1 and TRBJ1-1, with TRBD1 as a possible D gene (5 bases). Trimming took off 1 base at V and 6 bases at J, with 8 bases between the two ends. The germline V gene has CDR1 KGHDR and CDR2 SFDVKD. This CDR3 region has 13 residues. The CDR3 region is CATSDLRGSEAFF. The CDR3 coding sequence is TGTGCCACCAGTGATTTACGGGGGTCTGAAGCTTTCTTT.

The V call is TRBV24-1, the J call TRBJ2-1; weak D call: TRBD2 (7 bases). There are 16 residues in the CDR3. CDR1 KGHDR and CDR2 SFDVKD come from the germline V gene. The V and J ends lost 9 bases and 4 bases respectively, with 21 bases between them. The CDR3: CATSLEAGAIYNEQFF. The CDR3 DNA is TGTGCCACCTCCCTAGAGGCGGGGGCCATTTACAATGAGCAGTTCTTC.

The sample holds a few counts of this clonotype. V usage is TRBV5-6 and J usage is TRBJ1-5; TRBD1 agrees at 7 bases. J was trimmed by 7 bases and V by 0 bases; bases with no gene match: 7. This CDR3 has 15 amino acids. In germline, CDR1 is SGHDT, CDR2 YYEEEE. The CDR3 DNA is TGTGCCAGCAGCTTGGCACAGGGGATAGGACAGCCCCAGCATTTT. Encoded protein: CASSLAQGIGQPQHF.

The CDR3: CAVRLAGVPDTQYF. The CDR3 DNA follows: TGTGCCGTCCGACTAGCGGGAGTCCCAGATACGCAGTATTTT. The chain is built from TRBV2 and TRBJ2-3; 12 nucleotides line up with TRBD2. CDR1 is SNHLY and CDR2 is FYNNEI in the germline V gene. Trimming cost V 11 bases and J 4 bases; bases outside gene matches: 7. This CDR3 is built from 14 residues.

CDR3 amino acids: CASSLLGREGYNEQFF. CDR3 DNA: TGTGCCAGCAGTTTATTAGGGCGGGAGGGCTACAATGAGCAGTTCTTC. The chain recombines TRBV27 with TRBJ2-1; TRBD2 aligns across 9 bases. With 1 base clipped from V and 3 bases from J, the junction kept 4 bases outside the gene matches. Germline CDR1 is MNHEY and CDR2 is SMNVEV (reference sequence). The CDR3 sequence is 16 residues long.

V is TRBV12-3 or TRBV12-4 and J is TRBJ1-5, with D tentatively TRBD1 (6 bases). V lost 7 bases and J lost 7, with 14 bases in between. This CDR3 spans 13 amino acids. CDR3 in DNA: TGTGCCAGCACCAGGGGATCGAGCCAGCCCCAGCATTTT. This translates into CASTRGSSQPQHF.

The V gene is TRBV20-1, the J gene TRBJ1-1, with D tentatively TRBD1 (5 bases). Germline assignment: CDR1 DFQATT and CDR2 SNEGSKA (reference sequence). Trimming cost V 4 bases and J 2 bases, with 17 bases left between them. This CDR3 region has 15 residues. The CDR3 sequence: CSATGTWFGNTEAFF. In DNA form, the CDR3 reads TGCAGTGCTACCGGGACTTGGTTTGGAAACACTGAAGCTTTCTTT.

V usage is TRBV20-1 and J usage is TRBJ1-1; D not certain. This CDR3 has 13 residues. Between the trimmed V and J ends, which lost 6 bases and 1 base, there was a span of 12 bases. CDR1 and CDR2 (germline): DFQATT, SNEGSKA (reference sequence). The CDR3 sequence is CSAIAGRNTEAFF. CDR3 DNA sequence: TGCAGTGCCATAGCGGGCAGGAACACTGAAGCTTTCTTT.

This clonotype was recorded a few times. The chain carries TRBV20-1 and TRBJ2-5; 13 nucleotides match TRBD2. Per the germline V gene, CDR1 is DFQATT and CDR2 is SNEGSKA (reference sequence). The CDR3 has 15 amino acids. Trimming at V came to 6 bases and at J to 2 bases, leaving 6 bases not matched to a gene. The CDR3 protein is CSATTSGGPQETQYF. DNA for the CDR3: TGCAGTGCCACGACTAGCGGGGGGCCTCAAGAGACCCAGTACTTC.

This clonotype occurred a few times. This chain connects TRBV29-1 to TRBJ2-3; D is possibly TRBD2 (6 bases). The CDR3 runs 12 residues. Germline values: CDR1 SQVTM, CDR2 ANQGSEA. V was cut by 3 bases and J by 6 bases, with 10 bases left in between. DNA of the CDR3: TGCAGCGTTGACGGGAGAGGGGATACGCAGTATTTT. Protein: CSVDGRGDTQYF.

V usage is TRBV11-2 and J usage is TRBJ1-1; TRBD1 might be the D (6 bases). Trimming took off 1 base at V and 11 bases at J, with 14 bases between the two ends. This CDR3 is built from 13 residues. CDR1 is SGHAT, CDR2 FQNNGV, per germline. The CDR3, as DNA: TGTGCCAGCAGCTTAGGAAATGGGGGCGGGGCTTTCTTT. Residues: CASSLGNGGGAFF.

The V gene is TRBV18, the J gene TRBJ2-7; the D gene is possibly TRBD1 (6 bases). With 6 bases removed from V and 0 bases from J, the gap between germline ends came to 12 bases. Germline assignment: CDR1 KGHSH and CDR2 LQKENI. This CDR3 comprises 14 residues. In nucleotides, the CDR3 is TGTGCCAGCTCTCATGGACAGAGCTCCTACGAGCAGTACTTC. Protein product: CASSHGQSSYEQYF.

J is TRBJ2-5 and V is TRBV11-2; 16 bases fit TRBD2. The junction had 10 bases not matched to a gene; V was cut back by 4 bases and J by 5 bases. This CDR3 contains 18 residues. Germline V gene data show CDR1 as SGHAT and CDR2 as FQNNGV. The CDR3 DNA sequence: TGTGCCAGCAGCTCCCACGGGACTAGCGGGGGGGCTCTGGAGACCCAGTACTTC. Its translation: CASSSHGTSGGALETQYF.

This clonotype came up many times. The chain couples TRBV3-1 to TRBJ2-1; no reliable D call. Between the trimmed V and J ends, which lost 0 bases and 4 bases, there was a span of 4 bases. Looked up from germline, CDR1 is LGHDT and CDR2 is YNNKEL (reference sequence). The CDR3 has 13 residues. This CDR3 is CASSQERYNEQFF. The DNA of the CDR3 is TGTGCCAGCAGCCAAGAGAGGTACAATGAGCAGTTCTTC.

This clonotype was counted a few times. This sequence joins TRBV6-1 and TRBJ2-6, with D tentatively TRBD2 (6 bases). V dropped 5 bases and J dropped 0 bases, with 17 bases sitting between them. The CDR3 loop spans 18 amino acids. The germline CDR1 and CDR2 sequences are MNHNS and SASEGT. CDR3 nucleotide sequence: TGTGCCAGCAGTAGATGGGACTCAGATACCTCTGGGGCCAACGTCCTGACTTTC. This sequence encodes CASSRWDSDTSGANVLTF.

In this sample, this clonotype turned up many times. This chain joins TRBV12-3 or TRBV12-4 and TRBJ2-1; no firm D call. This CDR3 is 14 amino acids long. With 3 bases removed from V and 5 bases from J, the gap between germline ends came to 11 bases. In DNA, the CDR3 is TGTGCCAGCAGTTTCAAGCAAACTAACAATGAGCAGTTCTTC. Translation: CASSFKQTNNEQFF.

This chain links TRBV7-6 with TRBJ1-1; D remains ambiguous. Germline CDR1 is SGHVS and CDR2 is FNYEAQ. Deletions cut 1 base from V and 1 base from J, with 10 bases between. The CDR3 spans 15 residues. The CDR3 DNA reads as TGTGCCAGCAGCTTAGATATTACGGGGAACACTGAAGCTTTCTTT. Residues: CASSLDITGNTEAFF. Based on the CDR3 plus reference TRBV7-6 and TRBJ1-1, the full variable domain is GAGVSQSPRYKVTKRGQDVALRCDPISGHVSLYWYRQALGQGPEFLTYFNYEAQQDKSGLPNDRFSAERPEGSISTLTIQRTEQRDSAMYRCASSLDITGNTEAFFGQGTRLTVV.

In its sample, this clonotype was seen a few times. The gene calls are TRBV27 and TRBJ2-6; possible D gene TRBD1, 5 bases. The germline V gene encodes CDR1 MNHEY and CDR2 SMNVEV (reference sequence). The CDR3 has 14 residues. Trimming removed 9 bases from V and 0 bases from J, with 9 bases in between. The CDR3 coding sequence is TGTGCCAGTCGACAGCACTCTGGGGCCAACGTCCTGACTTTC. This translates into CASRQHSGANVLTF.

This clonotype has only a few counts. This chain connects TRBV7-8 to TRBJ1-4; TRBD1 matches 10 bases. The germline CDR1 and CDR2 sequences are SGHVS and FQNEAQ. Trimming took 0 bases from V and 7 from J; bases not matched to a gene: 5. CDR3 length: 16 residues. The CDR3 loop reads CASSLAGTGAGEKLFF. DNA for the CDR3: TGTGCCAGCAGCTTAGCGGGGACAGGGGCGGGTGAAAAACTGTTTTTT. The whole variable domain, remainder taken from reference TRBV7-8 and TRBJ1-4, is GAGVSQSPRYKVAKRGQDVALRCDPISGHVSLFWYQQALGQGPEFLTYFQNEAQLDKSGLPSDRFFAERPEGSVSTLKIQRTQQEDSAVYLCASSLAGTGAGEKLFFGSGTQLSVL.

The V gene is TRBV5-6, the J gene TRBJ1-2; maybe TRBD1 (5 bases). Germline lookup yields CDR1 SGHDT and CDR2 YYEEEE. This CDR3 is 15 amino acids long. V was shortened by 4 bases and J by 1 base, with 14 bases between the two germline ends. The CDR3 coding sequence is TGTGCCAGCAGCCCCATGACAGACCTTAACTATGGCTACACCTTC. This translates into CASSPMTDLNYGYTF.

The chain is built from TRBV12-3 or TRBV12-4 and TRBJ1-2; 7 bases fit TRBD1. The CDR3 is 14 amino acids. Trimming removed 6 bases from V and 6 bases from J; junction bases left unmatched: 10. The CDR3 is CASRLPTGLDGYTF. For the CDR3, the DNA is TGTGCCAGCAGACTACCGACAGGGTTGGATGGCTACACCTTC.

The sample holds a few counts of this clonotype. This chain links TRBV20-1 with TRBJ2-1; no clear D. Trimming left V 1 base short and J 4 bases short, with 5 bases between. The CDR3 consists of 12 residues. Germline V CDR1 and CDR2: DFQATT, SNEGSKA (reference sequence). The CDR3 sequence: CSARVLYNEQFF. In nucleotides, the CDR3 is TGCAGTGCTAGAGTCCTATACAATGAGCAGTTCTTC.

The sample holds a few counts of this clonotype. The V and J genes are TRBV12-5 and TRBJ1-5; TRBD1 agrees at 8 bases. Trimming removed 7 bases from V and 7 bases from J; junction bases left unmatched: 9. This CDR3 spans 14 amino acids. Germline loops: CDR1 LGHNT, CDR2 FRNRAP. The DNA for the CDR3 is TGTGCTAGTGCCCCCGGACAGGGCGGGCAGCCCCAGCATTTT. It encodes CASAPGQGGQPQHF.

The chain is built from TRBV5-1 and TRBJ1-4; D gene uncertain. V dropped 4 bases and J dropped 0 bases, with 13 bases sitting between them. Germline assignment: CDR1 SGHRS and CDR2 YFSETQ. The length of the CDR3 is 16 residues. Here the CDR3 reads CASSRPDGTTNEKLFF. DNA for the CDR3: TGCGCCAGCAGCCGCCCAGACGGTACAACTAATGAAAAACTGTTTTTT.

This chain joins TRBV7-2 and TRBJ1-2; D remains ambiguous. The V gene lost 5 bases and the J gene lost 5 bases, with 15 bases spanning the gap. CDR1 and CDR2 from the germline V gene are SGHTA and FQGNSA. This CDR3 is 14 amino acids long. The DNA of the CDR3 is TGTGCCAGCAGCCCCCAGGACGGTATATATGGCTACACCTTC. Its translation is CASSPQDGIYGYTF.

This chain links TRBV6-5 with TRBJ2-1; D not certain. The CDR3 runs to 15 residues. V shed 0 bases and J shed 2 bases, with 8 bases lying between them. Per the germline V gene, CDR1 is MNHEY and CDR2 is SVGAGI. DNA of the CDR3: TGTGCCAGCAGTTACTCGGTTGGCCCCTACAATGAGCAGTTCTTC. This translates into CASSYSVGPYNEQFF.